Listed here are 17 T cell receptor beta chains from one sample, sequenced in a study of OX40 agonist ivuxolimab in advanced cancers. Generated by immunoSEQ multiplex PCR, the TCRdb table keeps only in-frame clones and is missing some. The sample holds about 58,000 clones; about 86% are singletons and the top ten take 0.8% to 1%. The sample was CD4+ or CD8+ T cells sorted from blood, taken in a trial of the OX40 agonist ivuxolimab. The receptor source for this set is an adult with an advanced solid tumor such as melanoma, head and neck, liver or kidney cancer.

The genes are TRBV6-1 and TRBJ1-2; no definite D call. The ends were cut back, 6 bases at V and 4 bases at J, with 15 bases in the middle. Germline CDR1 and CDR2: MNHNS and SASEGT. The CDR3 runs to 14 residues. This CDR3 reads CASSVGNGLYGYTF. For the CDR3, the DNA is TGTGCCAGCAGCGTCGGCAACGGCCTCTATGGCTACACCTTC.

This chain uses TRBV6-5 with TRBJ2-2, with D perhaps matching TRBD1 or TRBD2 (5 bases each). The CDR3 contains 15 residues. CDR1 and CDR2 from the germline V gene are MNHEY and SVGAGI. V was clipped by 2 bases and J by 1 base, with 8 bases between them. CDR3 in DNA: TGTGCCAGCAGTTACGGGACGCTGAACACCGGGGAGCTGTTTTTT. This gives the protein CASSYGTLNTGELFF.

The genes are TRBV5-1 and TRBJ1-1; the D gene is possibly TRBD1 (5 bases). The V and J ends lost 0 bases and 2 bases respectively, with 11 bases between them. This CDR3 is 15 amino acids long. The germline CDR1 and CDR2 sequences are SGHRS and YFSETQ. DNA for the CDR3: TGCGCCAGCAGCTTGGGTTTCCGGGGCAACACTGAAGCTTTCTTT. Protein: CASSLGFRGNTEAFF.

This chain joins TRBV6-1 and TRBJ2-7, with D unclear. CDR1 and CDR2 from the germline V gene are MNHNS and SASEGT. The CDR3 totals 13 residues. The ends were cut back, 3 bases at V and 3 bases at J, with 9 bases in the middle. The DNA of the CDR3 is TGTGCCAGCAGTGATCTCGGCGGCTACGAGCAGTACTTC. As protein: CASSDLGGYEQYF.

The table lists this clone with a few counts. V is TRBV5-1 and J is TRBJ1-1, with 9 nucleotides matching TRBD1. The germline V gene has CDR1 SGHRS and CDR2 YFSETQ. V trimming: 2 bases; J trimming: 1 base; junction bases outside the gene matches: 9. The CDR3 is 17 residues long. Written as DNA, the CDR3 is TGCGCCAGCAGCTTCCAACTGGGGACAGGGCCGAACACTGAAGCTTTCTTT. Translating it yields CASSFQLGTGPNTEAFF. The full variable domain, completed using reference TRBV5-1 and TRBJ1-1, is KAGVTQTPRYLIKTRGQQVTLSCSPISGHRSVSWYQQTPGQGLQFLFEYFSETQRNKGNFPGRFSGRQFSNSRSEMNVSTLELGDSALYLCASSFQLGTGPNTEAFFGQGTRLTVV.

This clone was picked up one time. This chain joins TRBV7-6 and TRBJ1-3; tentatively, D is TRBD1 (6 bases). The CDR3 sequence is 21 residues long. V was clipped by 0 bases and J by 2 bases, with 26 bases between them. Germline V CDR1 and CDR2: SGHVS, FNYEAQ. The CDR3 region is CASSLAPSGQALGDAGNTIYF. DNA for the CDR3: TGTGCCAGCAGCTTAGCGCCGTCGGGACAAGCGCTGGGTGACGCTGGAAACACCATATATTTT. Complete variable domain (other parts from reference TRBV7-6 and TRBJ1-3): GAGVSQSPRYKVTKRGQDVALRCDPISGHVSLYWYRQALGQGPEFLTYFNYEAQQDKSGLPNDRFSAERPEGSISTLTIQRTEQRDSAMYRCASSLAPSGQALGDAGNTIYFGEGSWLTVV.

This chain links TRBV27 with TRBJ1-2; a weak D match, TRBD1 (6 bases). With 5 bases removed from V and 8 bases from J, the gap between germline ends came to 21 bases. The germline V gene has CDR1 MNHEY and CDR2 SMNVEV (reference sequence). This CDR3 spans 15 amino acids. The CDR3 DNA reads as TGTGCCAGCAGTCCCCCAGGGCGAGGGGGTAACGGCTACACCTTC. Residues: CASSPPGRGGNGYTF.

The table lists this clone with a count of one. This chain links TRBV5-1 with TRBJ1-3, with D possibly TRBD1 on 5 matching bases. The CDR3 is 16 amino acids. The germline V gene has CDR1 SGHRS and CDR2 YFSETQ. Trimming left V 4 bases short and J 0 bases short, with 14 bases between. CDR3 residues: CASSPGPDSSGNTIYF. The DNA for the CDR3 is TGCGCCAGCAGCCCGGGACCCGACAGCTCTGGAAACACCATATATTTT.

The V and J genes are TRBV27 and TRBJ2-7; TRBD1 might be the D (5 bases). CDR3 length: 12 residues. Trimming removed 6 bases from V and 5 bases from J, with 11 bases in between. CDR1 and CDR2 (germline): MNHEY, SMNVEV (reference sequence). The CDR3 is CASRSQGHEQYF. CDR3 DNA: TGTGCCAGCAGATCCCAGGGCCACGAGCAGTACTTC.

V and J are TRBV5-1 and TRBJ1-1, with D unclear. Deletions cut 4 bases from V and 6 bases from J, with 13 bases between. Germline-derived CDR1 and CDR2 are SGHRS and YFSETQ. The CDR3 is made up of 13 amino acids. The CDR3 DNA reads TGCGCCAGCAGCGGCCCAGGAAGCGCTGAAGCTTTCTTT. Protein sequence: CASSGPGSAEAFF.

This clone has only one observation. V usage is TRBV5-1 and J usage is TRBJ1-3, with D possibly TRBD1 on 6 matching bases. The V end lost 0 bases, the J end lost 3 bases, and 10 bases lay between the germline ends. Per germline, CDR1 SGHRS and CDR2 YFSETQ. The CDR3 totals 15 residues. The DNA of the CDR3 is TGCGCCAGCAGCTTGGTAACAGGGTTTGGAAACACCATATATTTT. Its translation is CASSLVTGFGNTIYF.

The chain recombines TRBV6-1 with TRBJ2-2, with 7 positions matching TRBD2. Germline-derived CDR1 and CDR2 are MNHNS and SASEGT. The length of the CDR3 is 18 residues. With V trimmed by 2 bases and J by 1 base, 10 bases remained unmatched. The CDR3 DNA reads TGTGCCAGCAGTGAACGAGGTGGGAAGCGGGGGAACACCGGGGAGCTGTTTTTT. Protein: CASSERGGKRGNTGELFF.

This clone was picked up one time. The chain employs TRBV5-6 and TRBJ1-2, with D maybe TRBD1 (5 bases). CDR1 SGHDT and CDR2 YYEEEE come from the germline V gene. This CDR3 has 13 residues. The V end lost 2 bases, the J end lost 8 bases, and 13 bases lay between the germline ends. The CDR3 nucleotides read TGTGCCAGCAGCTTCACTCAGGGAGACGGCTACACCTTC. This encodes CASSFTQGDGYTF.

This clone was counted only a few times. The CDR3: CASSIVAGPRRDTF. The CDR3 DNA follows: TGTGCCAGTAGTATAGTCGCCGGGCCCAGACGTGACACCTTC. This chain links TRBV19 with TRBJ1-2; D is ambiguous. This CDR3 comprises 14 residues. Deletions cut 1 base from V and 12 bases from J, with 18 bases between. Germline CDR1 reads LNHDA; CDR2 reads SQIVND (reference sequence).

The chain carries TRBV5-1 and TRBJ2-3; unclear D gene. This CDR3 spans 16 amino acids. Germline values: CDR1 SGHRS, CDR2 YFSETQ. V lost 4 bases and J lost 0, with 15 bases in between. The DNA for the CDR3 is TGCGCCAGCAGCCCTGCTGCCCATCCTAGCACAGATACGCAGTATTTT. Protein: CASSPAAHPSTDTQYF.

In its sample, this clone was seen a few times. This chain uses TRBV6-1 with TRBJ1-2; D uncertain. CDR1 is MNHNS and CDR2 is SASEGT in the germline V gene. This CDR3 has 13 residues. V lost 2 bases to trimming and J lost 1 base, with 5 bases between them. CDR3 bases: TGTGCCAGCAGTGAATATCTTAACTATGGCTACACCTTC. It encodes CASSEYLNYGYTF.

The chain combines TRBV7-9 with TRBJ2-1, with 10 bases that match TRBD1. The CDR3 has 14 amino acids. From germline, CDR1 is SEHNR and CDR2 FQNEAQ (reference sequence). The V and J ends lost 0 bases and 9 bases, in that order; junction bases with no gene match: 2. As DNA, the CDR3 is TGTGCCAGCAGCTTAGCGGGACAGGGGACTGAGCAGTTCTTC. Its protein is CASSLAGQGTEQFF.